One and the same sample provided the 21 T cell receptor beta chains below, sequenced in a study of cytomegalovirus exposure and HLA in healthy donors (dated by TCRdb to the late 2010s). Library preparation employed the immunoSEQ multiplex PCR assay. The multiplex PCR relied on a mix of 60 forward primers for TCR Vbeta segments and 13 reverse primers for TCR Jbeta segments. Held by TCRdb, this immuneACCESS table contains in-frame sequences only and omits some clones. Under half of the omission traces to an unresolved V gene where checked; the cause of the rest is unknown. This sample gives about 130,000 clones in total; 84% of them show up just once. The top ten constitute about 2.7% of the sample. Source material: PBMCs. These receptors were obtained from a woman aged 18-30 years in good health and CMV-seropositive.

The rearrangement uses TRBV6-5 and TRBJ2-2; D might be TRBD2 (5 bases). V was clipped by 7 bases and J by 2 bases, with 14 bases between them. This CDR3 is built from 15 residues. Germline V gene lookup returns CDR1 MNHEY and CDR2 SVGAGI. The CDR3 region has the DNA TGTGCCAGCACCGGAGGAGAAATTAACACCGGGGAGCTGTTTTTT. It encodes CASTGGEINTGELFF.

The chain combines TRBV6-5 with TRBJ2-7, with 12 nucleotides matching TRBD1. CDR3 length equals 15 residues. The ends lost 6 bases at V and 2 bases at J; junction bases unmatched: 5. Germline V gene lookup returns CDR1 MNHEY and CDR2 SVGAGI. CDR3 sequence reads: CASRMGQGATYEQYF. The CDR3 DNA is TGTGCCAGCAGGATGGGACAGGGGGCCACCTACGAGCAGTACTTC.

V is TRBV5-4 and J is TRBJ2-5, with D possibly TRBD2 on 6 matching bases. The CDR3 is made up of 15 amino acids. Trimming shortened V by 4 bases and J by 1 base, and 14 bases separated the two germline ends. Germline V gene lookup returns CDR1 SGHNT and CDR2 YYREEE (reference sequence). CDR3: CASSRLGGSQETQYF. The DNA for the CDR3 is TGTGCCAGCAGCAGACTTGGGGGGTCCCAAGAGACCCAGTACTTC. Full variable domain (outside the CDR3, taken from reference TRBV5-4 and TRBJ2-5): ETGVTQSPTHLIKTRGQQVTLRCSSQSGHNTVSWYQQALGQGPQFIFQYYREEENGRGNFPPRFSGLQFPNYSSELNVNALELDDSALYLCASSRLGGSQETQYFGPGTRLLVL.

CDR3 sequence (DNA): TGTGCCAATTACAGGGGTGGATATTCTGAAGCTTTCTTT. Residues: CANYRGGYSEAFF. The chain carries TRBV6-1 and TRBJ1-1; 7 bases line up with TRBD1. In germline, CDR1 is MNHNS, CDR2 SASEGT. This CDR3 spans 13 amino acids. Trimming at V came to 10 bases and at J to 6 bases, leaving 11 bases not matched to a gene.

V is TRBV9 and J is TRBJ2-7; weak D call: TRBD1 (6 bases). CDR1 SGDLS and CDR2 YYNGEE come from the germline V gene. The V and J ends lost 2 bases and 3 bases respectively, with 9 bases between them. The CDR3 length is 13 residues. The CDR3 DNA reads TGTGCCAGCAGCGTTGGGGGCCACTACGAGCAGTACTTC. Encoded protein: CASSVGGHYEQYF. Drawing the rest from reference TRBV9 and TRBJ2-7, the complete variable domain is DSGVTQTPKHLITATGQRVTLRCSPRSGDLSVYWYQQSLDQGLQFLIQYYNGEERAKGNILERFSAQQFPDLHSELNLSSLELGDSALYFCASSVGGHYEQYFGPGTRLTVT.

V usage is TRBV11-3 and J usage is TRBJ2-1; TRBD1 agrees at 8 bases. J was trimmed by 6 bases and V by 1 base; bases with no gene match: 2. This CDR3 is 14 amino acids long. The germline CDR1 and CDR2 sequences are SGHNT and YENEEA. Here the CDR3 DNA reads TGTGCCAGCAGCTTAGCGGGACAGGTCAATGAGCAGTTCTTC. Amino acids: CASSLAGQVNEQFF.

The chain links TRBV5-1 to TRBJ1-5, with D possibly being TRBD1 (5 bases). The CDR3 is 14 amino acids. Germline V gene data show CDR1 as SGHRS and CDR2 as YFSETQ. The V gene lost 5 bases and the J gene lost 5 bases, with 14 bases spanning the gap. CDR3 amino acids: CASRPGQGDQPQHF. CDR3 sequence (DNA): TGCGCCAGCAGACCCGGCCAGGGCGATCAGCCCCAGCATTTT.

The chain is built from TRBV19 and TRBJ2-7; 12 bases agree with TRBD2. Germline values: CDR1 LNHDA, CDR2 SQIVND (reference sequence). J lost 4 bases, V lost 4 bases, and 5 bases had no gene match. CDR3 length: 15 residues. The CDR3 nucleotides read TGTGCCAGTAGTACGGCTAGCGGGGGGGAATACGAGCAGTACTTC. Translating it yields CASSTASGGEYEQYF.

This rearrangement joins TRBV7-9 to TRBJ1-2; 7 bases map to TRBD1. Looked up from germline, CDR1 is SEHNR and CDR2 is FQNEAQ (reference sequence). This CDR3 contains 13 residues. The V gene end was trimmed by 2 bases and the J gene end by 8 bases; junction bases not matched to a gene: 5. The CDR3 protein is CASSLLGGGGYTF. The CDR3, as DNA: TGTGCCAGCAGCTTATTAGGGGGCGGCGGCTACACCTTC.

The V gene is TRBV11-2, the J gene TRBJ2-1, with TRBD2 identical over 12 bases. Germline trimming cut 6 bases from V and 3 bases from J; bases unmatched to any gene: 3. Looked up from germline, CDR1 is SGHAT and CDR2 is FQNNGV. CDR3 length: 15 residues. The CDR3 loop is CASSSSGGDYNEQFF. The CDR3 bases are TGTGCCAGCAGTTCTAGCGGGGGGGACTACAATGAGCAGTTCTTC.

The rearrangement links TRBV18 to TRBJ1-2, with D possibly being TRBD1 (5 bases). Germline V gene lookup returns CDR1 KGHSH and CDR2 LQKENI. This CDR3 is built from 14 residues. V lost 5 bases, J lost 3 bases, and 13 bases lay in between. The CDR3 reads CASSESQEHYGYTF. The CDR3 coding sequence is TGTGCCAGCTCAGAGTCACAGGAACACTATGGCTACACCTTC.

Note on this clone: Mismatch with germline at one junction end may stem from a read error. The rearrangement joins TRBV7-7 to TRBJ2-6; tentative D call: TRBD1 (6 bases). CDR3 length equals 15 residues. From germline, CDR1 is SSHAT and CDR2 FNYEAQ (reference sequence). For the CDR3, the DNA is TGTGCTAGCAGCTTATCGCAGGGGGGGGCCAACGTCCTGACTTTC. Protein: CASSLSQGGANVLTF.

V usage is TRBV6-1 and J usage is TRBJ2-2, with 8 nucleotides matching TRBD2. Per the germline V gene, CDR1 is MNHNS and CDR2 is SASEGT. CDR3 size: 14 residues. Trimming at V came to 7 bases and at J to 7 bases, leaving 8 bases not matched to a gene. The CDR3 DNA reads as TGTGCCAGCACACGAGCGGGGGAAAGCGGGGAGCTGTTTTTT. Protein: CASTRAGESGELFF.

The chain uses TRBV2 and TRBJ2-2; D is possibly TRBD2 (5 bases). The CDR3 sequence is 17 residues long. Germline CDR1 SNHLY, CDR2 FYNNEI. Between the trimmed V and J ends, which lost 6 bases and 1 base, there was a span of 18 bases. The CDR3 bases are TGTGCCAGCAGCGTCGTTAGGAGCGGAGGGAACACCGGGGAGCTGTTTTTT. Translating gives CASSVVRSGGNTGELFF.

The rearrangement uses TRBV18 and TRBJ1-2; D is undetermined. The germline CDR1 and CDR2 sequences are KGHSH and LQKENI. This CDR3 region has 16 residues. The V gene lost 3 bases and the J gene lost 7 bases, with 21 bases spanning the gap. CDR3 nucleotide sequence: TGTGCCAGCTCACCGAGGGTCTACCCCGATCCGGGTGGCTACACCTTC. Translated, it gives CASSPRVYPDPGGYTF.

The V and J genes are TRBV6-5 and TRBJ2-1; D remains unclear. The germline V gene has CDR1 MNHEY and CDR2 SVGAGI. The CDR3 is 13 amino acids. Trimming removed 6 bases at V and 6 bases at J, with 12 bases between. The CDR3 nucleotides read TGTGCCAGCAGCCTGGCTAGAGCCAATGAGCAGTTCTTC. Translation gives CASSLARANEQFF.

This clone has a single count. This sequence joins TRBV11-2 and TRBJ2-7, with TRBD1 matching 7 bases. CDR1 and CDR2 from the germline V gene are SGHAT and FQNNGV. The V gene end was trimmed by 4 bases and the J gene end by 3 bases; junction bases not matched to a gene: 9. The CDR3 loop spans 15 amino acids. CDR3 sequence reads: CASSYTGVIHYEQYF. The CDR3 DNA follows: TGTGCCAGCAGCTACACAGGGGTGATTCACTACGAGCAGTACTTC.

The chain employs TRBV5-4 and TRBJ2-1; 7 bases match TRBD2. The germline gives CDR1 SGHNT, CDR2 YYREEE (reference sequence). V gave up 3 bases and J gave up 0 bases; unmatched junction bases: 3. The CDR3 covers 15 residues. In DNA, the CDR3 is TGTGCCAGCAGCTGGGGGGGTGGCTCCTACAATGAGCAGTTCTTC. Translation: CASSWGGGSYNEQFF.

The genes are TRBV6-5 and TRBJ1-4; D uncertain. The germline V gene encodes CDR1 MNHEY and CDR2 SVGAGI. The CDR3 length is 14 residues. Trimming took off 4 bases at V and 8 bases at J, with 14 bases between the two ends. CDR3 loop: CASSSDSLEEKLFF. The CDR3 DNA reads TGTGCCAGCAGTTCGGACTCCCTGGAGGAAAAACTGTTTTTT.

The chain employs TRBV6-5 and TRBJ1-2; D gene uncertain. The ends were cut back, 5 bases at V and 8 bases at J, with 15 bases in the middle. CDR1 and CDR2 (germline): MNHEY, SVGAGI. CDR3 length equals 13 residues. The CDR3: CASSRAGGWGYTF. DNA of the CDR3: TGTGCCAGCAGTCGAGCCGGTGGTTGGGGCTACACCTTC.

This sequence joins TRBV7-9 and TRBJ1-1, with 7 bases lining up with TRBD1. The length of the CDR3 is 15 residues. J gave up 7 bases and V 4 bases, and 12 bases lay outside the gene matches. Germline V gene lookup returns CDR1 SEHNR and CDR2 FQNEAQ (reference sequence). The CDR3 reads CASSSPQDRSNEAFF. The CDR3, as DNA: TGTGCCAGCAGCTCACCTCAGGACAGGTCCAATGAAGCTTTCTTT.